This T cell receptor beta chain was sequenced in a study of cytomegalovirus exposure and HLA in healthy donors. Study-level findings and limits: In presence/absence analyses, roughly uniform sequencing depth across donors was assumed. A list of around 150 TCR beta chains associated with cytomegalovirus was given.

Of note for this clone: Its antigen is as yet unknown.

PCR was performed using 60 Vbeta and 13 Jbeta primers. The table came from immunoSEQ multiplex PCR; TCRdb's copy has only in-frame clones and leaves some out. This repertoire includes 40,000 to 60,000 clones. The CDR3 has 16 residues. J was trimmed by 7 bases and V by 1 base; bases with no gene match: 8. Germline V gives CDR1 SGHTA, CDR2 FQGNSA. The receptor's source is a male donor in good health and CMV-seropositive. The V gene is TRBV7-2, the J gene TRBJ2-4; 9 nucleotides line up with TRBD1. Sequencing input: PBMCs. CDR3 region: CASSLGWGQGWNIQYF. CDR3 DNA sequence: TGTGCCAGCAGCTTAGGGTGGGGACAGGGATGGAACATTCAGTACTTC.